The clone carrying this T cell receptor (beta chain) occurred a few times. Its antigen is still unknown. The data belong to a study of response to subunit inactivated influenza vaccine. Points from the study as a whole: Researchers suggested that each seasonal influenza vaccination recruits few new T cells.

Germline CDR1 MDHEN, CDR2 SYDVKM. With 5 bases clipped from V and 4 bases from J, the junction kept 10 bases outside the gene matches. CDR3 size: 16 residues. TCRdb analysed the RT-PCR reads with MiXCR anew, one entry per CDR3 protein. Here the sample spans 550,000 to 600,000 distinct CDR3 sequences, 12% being singletons. This specimen was PBMCs from blood, taken on the day of vaccination. The rearrangement joins TRBV28 to TRBJ1-5; 8 nucleotides agree with TRBD1. The sequence was obtained from a man aged 45 to 65 who received an inactivated influenza vaccine. The CDR3 sequence is CASSLRQGRGNQPQHF. CDR3 in DNA: TGTGCCAGCAGTCTCCGACAGGGGAGGGGGAATCAGCCCCAGCATTTT. The whole variable domain, filled in from reference TRBV28 and TRBJ1-5, reads DVKVTQSSRYLVKRTGEKVFLECVQDMDHENMFWYRQDPGLGLRLIYFSYDVKMKEKGDIPEGYSVSREKKERFSLILESASTNQTSMYLCASSLRQGRGNQPQHFGDGTRLSIL.